These 21 T cell receptor beta chains were sequenced from one sample in a study of blood T cell repertoires in COVID-19. Some clones are missing from TCRdb's copy, which holds only in-frame ones; the method was immunoSEQ multiplex PCR. The sample holds about 330,000 clones, over 80% seen once. Sequencing was performed on PBMCs or T cells enriched from blood (not recorded which). The receptors derive from a man aged 25 to 40 who had recovered from COVID-19.

The CDR3 sequence is CASSEMTTGNSPLHF. CDR3 nucleotides: TGTGCCAGCAGCGAGATGACAACGGGGAATTCACCCCTCCACTTT. The chain carries TRBV7-3 and TRBJ1-6, with D unresolved. The CDR3 contains 15 residues. CDR1 is SGHTA and CDR2 is FQGTGA in the germline V gene. The V gene lost 5 bases and the J gene lost 7 bases, with 15 bases spanning the gap.

This chain joins TRBV18 and TRBJ1-3; D is possibly TRBD1 (5 bases). The CDR3 is 18 residues long. Trimming removed 2 bases from V and 2 bases from J, with 19 bases in between. Looked up from germline, CDR1 is KGHSH and CDR2 is LQKENI. The CDR3 sequence is CASSPFFGEGSTGNTIYF. In DNA form, the CDR3 reads TGTGCCAGCTCACCATTTTTCGGGGAGGGGAGCACTGGAAACACCATATATTTT. Together with reference TRBV18 and TRBJ1-3, the CDR3 gives the full variable domain: NAGVMQNPRHLVRRRGQEARLRCSPMKGHSHVYWYRQLPEEGLKFMVYLQKENIIDESGMPKERFSAEFPKEGPSILRIQQVVRGDSAAYFCASSPFFGEGSTGNTIYFGEGSWLTVV.

The chain couples TRBV10-1 to TRBJ2-3, with TRBD1 as a possible D gene (5 bases). The germline CDR1 and CDR2 sequences are WNHNN and SYGVQD (reference sequence). The CDR3 length is 17 residues. The V gene lost 0 bases and the J gene lost 3 bases, with 16 bases spanning the gap. DNA for the CDR3: TGCGCCAGCAGTGAGTCTGGTTGGGTAGCAGGGACAGATACGCAGTATTTT. It specifies CASSESGWVAGTDTQYF.

The chain links TRBV19 to TRBJ2-3; TRBD1 might be the D (6 bases). This CDR3 region has 15 residues. CDR1 and CDR2 (germline): LNHDA, SQIVND (reference sequence). The V and J ends lost 4 bases and 2 bases respectively, with 13 bases between them. The CDR3 loop reads CASSTGQLPTDTQYF. CDR3 coding DNA: TGTGCCAGTAGTACGGGACAACTACCCACAGATACGCAGTATTTT.

V usage is TRBV12-2 and J usage is TRBJ1-3; the DNA was not compared with TRBD1, the D call given in the table. TRBV12-2 represents a pseudogene. This CDR3 is built from 17 residues. In DNA, the CDR3 is TGTGCAAGTCGCTTAGAGGGATGGTCAGGGGCAGGAAACACCATATATTTT. It codes for CASRLEGWSGAGNTIYF.

The J gene is TRBJ1-3, the V gene TRBV28, with TRBD1 matching over 7 bases. The CDR3 extends over 15 amino acids. Germline CDR1 MDHEN, CDR2 SYDVKM. With 7 bases clipped from V and 0 bases from J, the junction kept 6 bases outside the gene matches. The CDR3 DNA sequence: TGTGCCAGCACTCGGGACAGCCTCTCTGGAAACACCATATATTTT. This translates into CASTRDSLSGNTIYF. Combining the CDR3 with reference TRBV28 and TRBJ1-3 gives the whole variable domain DVKVTQSSRYLVKRTGEKVFLECVQDMDHENMFWYRQDPGLGLRLIYFSYDVKMKEKGDIPEGYSVSREKKERFSLILESASTNQTSMYLCASTRDSLSGNTIYFGEGSWLTVV.

The DNA for the CDR3 is TGTGCCAGCAGCTTGTCACAGATTGGAAACAATGAGCAGTTCTTC. Amino acids: CASSLSQIGNNEQFF. V is TRBV5-4 and J is TRBJ2-1; D unclear. CDR3 length equals 15 residues. V was pared by 1 base and J by 5 bases, with 13 bases between. CDR1 SGHNT and CDR2 YYREEE come from the germline V gene (reference sequence).

The chain joins TRBV10-3 to TRBJ2-7; 9 bases agree with TRBD1. This CDR3 is built from 13 residues. Germline-derived CDR1 and CDR2 are ENHRY and SYGVKD. V shed 4 bases, J shed 5 bases, and the junction held 3 bases outside the gene matches. CDR3 coding DNA: TGTGCCATCAGTGGGGACAGGGTCCACGAGCAGTACTTC. Its translation is CAISGDRVHEQYF.

This clone appeared once. This chain links TRBV18 with TRBJ1-5, with D tentatively TRBD1 (5 bases). CDR3 size: 15 residues. V lost 6 bases and J lost 1, with 13 bases in between. The germline CDR1 and CDR2 sequences are KGHSH and LQKENI. DNA for the CDR3: TGTGCCAGCTCCGTCGGGGGGATAAGCAATCAGCCCCAGCATTTT. It is translated as CASSVGGISNQPQHF.

This chain joins TRBV9 and TRBJ2-7, with no clear D. This CDR3 is built from 16 residues. In germline, CDR1 is SGDLS, CDR2 YYNGEE. V lost 0 bases to trimming and J lost 0 bases, with 13 bases between them. CDR3 loop: CASSVEKATVSYEQYF. CDR3 sequence (DNA): TGTGCCAGCAGCGTAGAAAAAGCCACTGTCTCCTACGAGCAGTACTTC. The variable domain in full, completed from reference TRBV9 and TRBJ2-7, reads DSGVTQTPKHLITATGQRVTLRCSPRSGDLSVYWYQQSLDQGLQFLIQYYNGEERAKGNILERFSAQQFPDLHSELNLSSLELGDSALYFCASSVEKATVSYEQYFGPGTRLTVT.

This chain uses TRBV20-1 with TRBJ1-2, with a weak D call TRBD1 (6 bases). The germline gives CDR1 DFQATT, CDR2 SNEGSKA (reference sequence). Trimming pared 3 bases from V and 7 bases from J, leaving 9 bases between. CDR3 length: 11 amino acids. CDR3 sequence reads: CSARGGPGYTF. The CDR3 DNA follows: TGCAGTGCTAGGGGGGGGCCTGGCTACACCTTC.

This clone was detected only a few times. CDR3 nucleotides: TGTGCCAGCAGCGGCGAACAGGGTTGGTATGGCTACACCTTC. It encodes CASSGEQGWYGYTF. The chain has TRBV9 and TRBJ1-2, with D maybe TRBD1 (6 bases). Germline assignment: CDR1 SGDLS and CDR2 YYNGEE. Trimming took 3 bases from V and 5 from J, leaving 14 bases between them. The CDR3 loop spans 14 amino acids.

This clone has only a few counts. The gene calls are TRBV11-2 and TRBJ1-4; a weak D match, TRBD1 (5 bases). The CDR3 runs 17 residues. V lost 7 bases, J lost 7 bases, and 25 bases lay in between. In germline, CDR1 is SGHAT, CDR2 FQNNGV. For the CDR3, the DNA is TGTGCCAGCATCCCGTGGAGGGGAAGAAGCCGGACTGAAAAACTGTTTTTT. This gives the protein CASIPWRGRSRTEKLFF.

Comment on this clone: The sample holds other DNA sequences that translate to the same CDR3. The genes are TRBV5-6 and TRBJ1-1, with no clear D. The CDR3 runs to 12 residues. Germline V gene data show CDR1 as SGHDT and CDR2 as YYEEEE. V was clipped by 5 bases and J by 0 bases, with 5 bases between them. The CDR3 spells CASSILNTEAFF. The CDR3 nucleotides are TGTGCCAGCAGTATTCTGAACACTGAAGCTTTCTTT.

The rearrangement links TRBV5-1 to TRBJ1-5; TRBD1 matches at 9 bases. Germline values: CDR1 SGHRS, CDR2 YFSETQ. The CDR3 spans 15 residues. The V segment lost 3 bases and the J segment 0 bases; nucleotides outside the gene matches: 1. CDR3 loop: CASSWTGDSNQPQHF. The CDR3 nucleotides are TGCGCCAGCAGCTGGACAGGGGATAGCAATCAGCCCCAGCATTTT.

This sequence joins TRBV10-3 and TRBJ1-1; maybe TRBD1 (6 bases). V gave up 6 bases and J gave up 1 base, with 18 bases separating them. Germline assignment: CDR1 ENHRY and CDR2 SYGVKD. The CDR3 loop spans 16 amino acids. The CDR3 here is CAISGKAGQTNTEAFF. Here the CDR3 DNA reads TGTGCCATCAGCGGGAAGGCCGGACAGACGAACACTGAAGCTTTCTTT.

The chain recombines TRBV5-4 with TRBJ2-3; 8 nucleotides line up with TRBD1. V shed 4 bases, J shed 4 bases, and the junction held 5 bases outside the gene matches. Germline-derived CDR1 and CDR2 are SGHNT and YYREEE (reference sequence). This CDR3 comprises 14 residues. For the CDR3, the DNA is TGTGCCAGCAGCCTGCGGACAGGGTCAGATACGCAGTATTTT. Amino acids: CASSLRTGSDTQYF.

V is TRBV13 and J is TRBJ2-1; 11 bases are shared with TRBD2. The CDR3 is made up of 19 amino acids. CDR1 and CDR2 from the germline V gene are PRHDT and FYEKMQ (reference sequence). The J segment lost 4 bases and the V segment lost 3 bases, leaving 14 bases of the junction unmatched. The CDR3 bases are TGTGCCAGCAGCTTCGGTAGGGGACTAGCGGCCTTAGGGTACAATGAGCAGTTCTTC. Encoded protein: CASSFGRGLAALGYNEQFF.

The rearrangement joins TRBV19 to TRBJ1-4, with 8 bases that match TRBD1. This CDR3 is built from 15 residues. Trimming removed 3 bases from V and 10 bases from J; junction bases left unmatched: 10. From germline, CDR1 is LNHDA and CDR2 SQIVND (reference sequence). The CDR3 DNA reads as TGTGCCAGTAGTATTGGGGGACAGGCGACGTTAAAACTGTTTTTT. Translating gives CASSIGGQATLKLFF.

The chain recombines TRBV5-4 with TRBJ2-1, with 8 bases aligning to TRBD2. Germline V gene lookup returns CDR1 SGHNT and CDR2 YYREEE (reference sequence). With V trimmed by 0 bases and J by 8 bases, 7 bases remained unmatched. This CDR3 spans 15 amino acids. The CDR3 is CASSLAGLGSDEQFF. The DNA of the CDR3 is TGTGCCAGCAGCTTGGCGGGACTAGGCAGTGATGAGCAGTTCTTC.

The V and J genes are TRBV7-9 and TRBJ1-6; D gene unclear. The CDR3 length is 14 residues. The V end lost 3 bases, the J end lost 5 bases, and 8 bases lay between the germline ends. Germline V gene lookup returns CDR1 SEHNR and CDR2 FQNEAQ (reference sequence). CDR3 sequence (DNA): TGTGCCAGCAGCTTCGTAGCCAATAATTCACCCCTCCACTTT. It yields the protein CASSFVANNSPLHF.